Following are 18 T cell receptor beta chains from one sample sequenced in a study of radiotherapy plus CTLA-4 blockade in lung cancer. Method: immunoSEQ multiplex PCR; TCRdb's copy keeps in-frame clones and lacks some. Of about 78,000 clones in the sample, around 84% were seen once. The specimen comprised peripheral blood, sampled from a patient treated with radiotherapy plus ipilimumab. Source of these receptors: a human donor with non-small cell lung cancer who had stable disease on radiotherapy plus ipilimumab.

The chain links TRBV5-4 to TRBJ2-2; D tentatively reads TRBD1 or TRBD2 (5 bases each). V was pared by 5 bases and J by 2 bases, with 10 bases between. The germline CDR1 and CDR2 sequences are SGHNT and YYREEE (reference sequence). The CDR3 runs to 14 residues. The CDR3 nucleotides read TGTGCCAGCAGTTGGGACCGAAACACCGGGGAGCTGTTTTTT. Amino acids: CASSWDRNTGELFF.

The chain is built from TRBV19 and TRBJ1-5; possible D gene TRBD1, 5 bases. CDR1 is LNHDA, CDR2 SQIVND, per germline (reference sequence). V was cut by 3 bases and J by 4 bases, with 16 bases left in between. This CDR3 comprises 16 residues. CDR3 bases: TGTGCCAGTAGTATGGGAGGGGCCGTGTGGAATCAGCCCCAGCATTTT. The encoded protein is CASSMGGAVWNQPQHF.

The CDR3 coding sequence is TGTGCCAGCAGTGTGTCACAGCTCCACACCGGGGAGCTGTTTTTT. Translating gives CASSVSQLHTGELFF. The chain recombines TRBV25-1 with TRBJ2-2; D call uncertain. This CDR3 has 15 residues. Germline lookup yields CDR1 MGHDK and CDR2 SYGVNS. V lost 4 bases to trimming and J lost 3 bases, with 12 bases between them.

The V and J genes are TRBV7-2 and TRBJ1-1; no clear D gene. Germline V lookup: CDR1 SGHTA, CDR2 FQGNSA. This CDR3 has 13 amino acids. The V gene lost 6 bases and the J gene lost 5 bases, with 13 bases spanning the gap. The CDR3 is CASSLGIKTEAFF. The CDR3 bases are TGTGCCAGCAGTCTCGGAATCAAAACTGAAGCTTTCTTT.

Points on this clone: Other DNA sequences within the sample encode an identical CDR3. V usage is TRBV18 and J usage is TRBJ2-5; D not resolved. This CDR3 spans 12 amino acids. Germline loops: CDR1 KGHSH, CDR2 LQKENI. V lost 0 bases to trimming and J lost 5 bases, with 4 bases between them. This CDR3 reads CASSPPEETQYF. The CDR3 nucleotides read TGTGCCAGCTCACCACCGGAGGAGACCCAGTACTTC. Supplemented by reference TRBV18 and TRBJ2-5, the full variable domain reads NAGVMQNPRHLVRRRGQEARLRCSPMKGHSHVYWYRQLPEEGLKFMVYLQKENIIDESGMPKERFSAEFPKEGPSILRIQQVVRGDSAAYFCASSPPEETQYFGPGTRLLVL.

The J gene is TRBJ2-1, the V gene TRBV5-1; no definite D call. Germline V gives CDR1 SGHRS, CDR2 YFSETQ. Deletions cut 0 bases from V and 10 bases from J, with 11 bases between. This CDR3 has 13 residues. This CDR3 is CASSLVVGNEQFF. CDR3 nucleotides: TGCGCCAGCAGCTTGGTCGTGGGAAACGAGCAGTTCTTC.

The chain is built from TRBV28 and TRBJ1-1; no definite D call. Germline CDR1 MDHEN, CDR2 SYDVKM. V lost 5 bases, J lost 8 bases, and 15 bases lay in between. This CDR3 has 13 amino acids. The CDR3, as DNA: TGTGCCAGCAGTCCCCCAACCCCGCTCGAAGCTTTCTTT. Protein product: CASSPPTPLEAFF.

V usage is TRBV5-1 and J usage is TRBJ2-1; D uncertain. CDR1 and CDR2 (germline): SGHRS, YFSETQ. Trimming shortened V by 1 base and J by 6 bases, and 5 bases separated the two germline ends. The CDR3 contains 12 residues. In DNA, the CDR3 is TGCGCCAGCAGCTTGACCATCAATGAGCAGTTCTTC. The encoded protein is CASSLTINEQFF.

This chain uses TRBV28 with TRBJ2-5, with D hard to call. The germline CDR1 and CDR2 sequences are MDHEN and SYDVKM. Between the trimmed V and J ends, which lost 6 bases and 6 bases, there was a span of 17 bases. The CDR3 length is 14 residues. CDR3 residues: CASSPARGVKTQYF. CDR3 DNA: TGTGCCAGCAGCCCTGCACGCGGTGTTAAGACCCAGTACTTC.

J is TRBJ2-5 and V is TRBV19; TRBD2 matches at 9 bases. The J call may be wrong; the DNA end is better matched by TRBJ2-7. Germline values: CDR1 LNHDA, CDR2 SQIVND (reference sequence). The CDR3 consists of 15 residues. This CDR3 is CASSIEKAGGHEQYF. The CDR3 DNA reads TGTGCCAGTAGTATAGAGAAAGCGGGAGGCCACGAGCAGTACTTC.

This sequence joins TRBV15 and TRBJ2-7; TRBD2 is a possible D gene (5 bases). The CDR3 contains 13 residues. Trimming left V 3 bases short and J 4 bases short, with 10 bases between. Germline values: CDR1 LNHNV, CDR2 YYDKDF (reference sequence). CDR3 DNA: TGTGCCACCAGCAGGGGAACGGGGTACGAGCAGTACTTC. It codes for CATSRGTGYEQYF.

This chain links TRBV7-1 with TRBJ1-4, with unresolved D. TRBV7-1 is marked as an open reading frame, function uncertain. V was trimmed by 4 bases and J by 8 bases, leaving 20 bases between them. CDR3 length: 16 residues. The chain's CDR3 is CASSLAALVPGEKLFF. The CDR3 coding sequence is TGTGCCAGCAGCTTAGCTGCGTTAGTTCCGGGGGAAAAACTGTTTTTT.

The chain recombines TRBV5-1 with TRBJ1-2; 7 nucleotides match TRBD1. This CDR3 region has 16 residues. Germline V gene lookup returns CDR1 SGHRS and CDR2 YFSETQ. V lost 0 bases and J lost 2; bases outside the gene matches: 7. As DNA, the CDR3 is TGCGCCAGCAGCTTGGGGACCGGGACAGCCAACTATGGCTACACCTTC. This sequence encodes CASSLGTGTANYGYTF.

The chain links TRBV4-1 to TRBJ2-3, with D hard to call. Germline CDR1 and CDR2: MGHRA and YSYEKL. This CDR3 has 13 amino acids. V shed 3 bases and J shed 6 bases, with 10 bases lying between them. The CDR3 spells CASSQPTSDTQYF. CDR3 DNA: TGCGCCAGCAGCCAGCCCACTTCCGATACGCAGTATTTT.

This clone was observed a single time. The rearrangement links TRBV19 to TRBJ1-5; D unresolved. Germline CDR1 is LNHDA and CDR2 is SQIVND (reference sequence). The CDR3 has 15 amino acids. V was clipped by 3 bases and J by 3 bases, with 12 bases between them. CDR3 loop: CASSIGQHLNQPQHF. DNA for the CDR3: TGTGCCAGTAGTATTGGGCAGCATCTCAATCAGCCCCAGCATTTT.

The chain couples TRBV28 to TRBJ1-1, with D unresolved. CDR3 size: 14 residues. V was shortened by 5 bases and J by 1 base, with 11 bases between the two germline ends. Germline V gives CDR1 MDHEN, CDR2 SYDVKM. CDR3 loop: CASSIFSANTEAFF. Here the CDR3 DNA reads TGTGCCAGCAGTATTTTTTCAGCGAACACTGAAGCTTTCTTT.

The chain uses TRBV4-2 and TRBJ2-7, with 12 bases lining up with TRBD2. J gave up 4 bases and V 1 base, and 5 bases lay outside the gene matches. The CDR3 has 16 residues. The V gene's germline CDR1 is LGHNA and CDR2 YNFKEQ. The CDR3 nucleotides are TGTGCCAGCAGCCAAGGAGGACTAGCGGGATTATACGAGCAGTACTTC. This codes for CASSQGGLAGLYEQYF.

The chain employs TRBV28 and TRBJ2-7, with 10 bases identical to TRBD2. The CDR3 is made up of 17 amino acids. Germline V gene lookup returns CDR1 MDHEN and CDR2 SYDVKM. After removal of 3 bases from V and 2 bases from J, the junction contained 10 bases not matched to a gene. CDR3 sequence: CASSFALRSGGAYEQYF. CDR3 sequence (DNA): TGTGCCAGCAGTTTCGCACTCCGGAGCGGGGGGGCCTACGAGCAGTACTTC.